Included here is one TCR beta chain sequence, with context. Original processing notes: Researchers report that nucleated cell counts were estimated from reference gene primer amplification. TCRdb's copy holds only in-frame clones and misses some; the assay was immunoSEQ multiplex PCR. The V and J calls and clone size are taken from that table; D and trimming were inferred from the DNA. The sample carries around 700,000 clones, 85% to 90% recorded once. The data belong to a study of blood T cell repertoires in COVID-19. Whole-study context: COVID-19 samples, acute and convalescent, were from the United States, Italy and Spain. The analysed material was cDNA or gDNA that came from T cells, B-cell-depleted T cells, or PBMCs.

This CDR3 spans 13 amino acids. Trimming shortened V by 8 bases and J by 4 bases, and 11 bases separated the two germline ends. The germline gives CDR1 SNHLY, CDR2 FYNNEI. This chain joins TRBV2 and TRBJ2-2; D is possibly TRBD2 (6 bases). The sequenced material came from peripheral blood. The TCR comes from a woman younger than 30 with acute or convalescent COVID-19. Written as DNA, the CDR3 is TGTGCCAGCGGGCCGCGGGGCACCGGGGAGCTGTTTTTT. As protein: CASGPRGTGELFF.